This T cell receptor (beta chain) was profiled in a study of blood T cell repertoires in COVID-19. Study in general: The origin of the acute and convalescent COVID-19 samples was the United States, Italy and Spain. T cells, B-cell-depleted T cells, or PBMCs provided the cDNA or gDNA that served as material.

Original processing methods: Using reference gene primer amplification, nucleated cell counts were estimated. The protocol was immunoSEQ multiplex PCR, while the TCRdb copy is restricted to in-frame clones and leaves out a portion. V and J calls and clone size come straight from that table; D and trimming were deduced from the DNA. The data show roughly 65,000 clones, roughly 85% seen once. Germline V gene lookup returns CDR1 LNHDA and CDR2 SQIVND (reference sequence). Trimming cost V 3 bases and J 6 bases; bases outside gene matches: 10. The CDR3 sequence is 16 residues long. This clone is medium-sized (0.01 to 0.1%) by share.

The clonotype was recovered from a human donor in a cohort sampled during active COVID-19. The rearrangement uses TRBV19 and TRBJ2-2; 7 bases are a match to TRBD2. The sample comprised peripheral blood. Here the CDR3 reads CASSMGDYMRAGELFF. The DNA for the CDR3 is TGTGCCAGTAGTATGGGGGACTATATGCGGGCCGGGGAGCTGTTTTTT. Drawing the rest from reference TRBV19 and TRBJ2-2, the complete variable domain is DGGITQSPKYLFRKEGQNVTLSCEQNLNHDAMYWYRQDPGQGLRLIYYSQIVNDFQKGDIAEGYSVSREKKESFPLTVTSAQKNPTAFYLCASSMGDYMRAGELFFGEGSRLTVL.